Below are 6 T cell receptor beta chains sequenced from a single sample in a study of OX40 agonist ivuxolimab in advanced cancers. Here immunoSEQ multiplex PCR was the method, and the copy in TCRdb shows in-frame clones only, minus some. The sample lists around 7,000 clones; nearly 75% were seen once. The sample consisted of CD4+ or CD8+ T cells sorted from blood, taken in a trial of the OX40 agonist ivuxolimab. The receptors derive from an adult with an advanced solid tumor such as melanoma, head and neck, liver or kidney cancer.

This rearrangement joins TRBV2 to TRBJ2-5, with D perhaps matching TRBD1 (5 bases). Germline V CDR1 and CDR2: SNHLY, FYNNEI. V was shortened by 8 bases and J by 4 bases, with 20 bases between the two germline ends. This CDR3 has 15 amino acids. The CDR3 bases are TGTGCCAGCGAAGAAACAGGCCTCCCCCGAGAGACCCAGTACTTC. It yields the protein CASEETGLPRETQYF.

CDR3 amino acids: CASSLRLSYGYTF. As DNA, the CDR3 is TGCGCCAGCAGCTTGAGGCTTTCCTATGGCTACACCTTC. The rearrangement uses TRBV5-1 and TRBJ1-2; D not certain. This CDR3 contains 13 residues. Trimming left V 1 base short and J 4 bases short, with 8 bases between. Germline lookup yields CDR1 SGHRS and CDR2 YFSETQ.

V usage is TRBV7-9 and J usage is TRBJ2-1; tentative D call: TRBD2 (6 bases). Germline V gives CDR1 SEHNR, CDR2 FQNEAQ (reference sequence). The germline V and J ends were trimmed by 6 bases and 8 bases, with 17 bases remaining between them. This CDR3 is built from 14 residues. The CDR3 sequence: CASSLGGKLDEQFF. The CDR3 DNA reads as TGTGCCAGCAGTTTGGGCGGGAAATTGGATGAGCAGTTCTTC.

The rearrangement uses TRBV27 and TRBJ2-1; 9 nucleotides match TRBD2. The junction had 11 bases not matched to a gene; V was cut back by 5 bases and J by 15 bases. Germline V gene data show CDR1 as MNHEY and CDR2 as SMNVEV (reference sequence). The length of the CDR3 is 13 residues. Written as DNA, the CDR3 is TGTGCCAGCAGTGGACTAGCGAGCCACCCGAGGTTCTTC. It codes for CASSGLASHPRFF.

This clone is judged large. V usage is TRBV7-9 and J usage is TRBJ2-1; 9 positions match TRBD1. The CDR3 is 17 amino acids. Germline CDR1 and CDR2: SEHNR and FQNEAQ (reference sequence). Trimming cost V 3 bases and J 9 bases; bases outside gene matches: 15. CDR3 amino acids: CASSLSWKEQGAGEQFF. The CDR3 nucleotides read TGTGCCAGCAGCTTGTCCTGGAAGGAACAGGGGGCAGGTGAGCAGTTCTTC.

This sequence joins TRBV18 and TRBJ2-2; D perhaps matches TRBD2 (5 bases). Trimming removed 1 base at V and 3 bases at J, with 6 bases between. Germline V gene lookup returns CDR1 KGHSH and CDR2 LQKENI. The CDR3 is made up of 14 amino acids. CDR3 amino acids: CASSPLGDTGELFF. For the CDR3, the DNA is TGTGCCAGCTCACCACTCGGGGACACCGGGGAGCTGTTTTTT.